This entry is about one TCR beta chain. Data came from immunoSEQ multiplex PCR; TCRdb stores just in-frame clones and leaves some out. The sample shows more than 2 million clones, approximately 96% of them seen only once. Every donor, a Caucasian adult, lived in Nashville, Tennessee. This record comes from a study of shared clonotypes between healthy human individuals. Study at large: Contributing individuals were two females and three males aged 18 to 49.

What was sequenced was naive CD4+ T cells sorted from blood. Subset described: CD45RA+ positively selected. The sequence derives from a young man in good health.

The CDR3 loop is CAGNEGGNEQYF. CDR3 coding DNA: TGTGCCGGTAATGAGGGGGGCAACGAGCAGTACTTC. The rearrangement uses TRBV6-6 and TRBJ2-7; D is perhaps TRBD1 or TRBD2 (6 bases each). The V end lost 11 bases, the J end lost 5 bases, and 16 bases lay between the germline ends. CDR3 length: 12 residues. Germline CDR1 reads MNHNY; CDR2 reads SVGAGI (reference sequence).